These T cell receptor beta chains were read from a single sample in a study of cytotoxic CD8 clonotypes in ibrutinib-treated CLL. The assay was immunoSEQ multiplex PCR, and TCRdb's table has in-frame clones only and misses some. The sample shows 200,000 to 250,000 clones, about four fifths of them seen only once. Here the sequenced sample was PBMCs, taken after 12 months of ibrutinib treatment. These receptors all come from a human donor with chronic lymphocytic leukemia. Both conserved end residues are part of each CDR3. A D gene is named only where the DNA matches it firmly.

NA	TRBV7-9	TRBJ2-5	CASSFRQIQETQYF
NA	TRBV27	TRBJ1-1	CASSFNQNTEAFF
NA	TRBV2	TRBJ1-3	CAQTSPSSGNTIYF
TRBD2	TRBV28	TRBJ2-1	CASSRGVRGEQFF
TRBD1	TRBV7-2	TRBJ1-1	CASSLSGGLNTEAFF
NA	TRBV2	TRBJ2-7	CASSAQGPGDEQYF
NA	TRBV7-9	TRBJ2-7	CASSNRYEQYF
NA	TRBV5-1	TRBJ2-3	CASSLSERGSTDTQYF
TRBD1	TRBV2	TRBJ1-3	CASSQRTGVNTIYF
NA	TRBV7-6	TRBJ2-1	CASSSFVASEQFF
NA	TRBV6-5	TRBJ1-2	CASSGGGQYYGYTF
TRBD2	TRBV4-1	TRBJ2-3	CASSQDFVRAGGSADTQYF
TRBD1	TRBV2	TRBJ2-1	CASKRGPVAANNEQFF
NA	TRBV6-5	TRBJ1-2	CASSYSGSYGYTF
NA	TRBV2	TRBJ1-4	CASSELTGRGVLFF
NA	TRBV27	TRBJ1-5	CASSRNSNQPQHF
NA	TRBV6-1	TRBJ2-1	CASRTSSYNEQFF
NA	TRBV19	TRBJ2-7	CASSIEGGSTYEQYF
TRBD1	TRBV5-1	TRBJ1-1	CASSSGQGAINTEAFF
TRBD2	TRBV4-1	TRBJ2-1	CASSQPLAGGREQFF
NA	TRBV7-8	TRBJ1-4	CASSSHPGLGSLPAF
TRBD2	TRBV5-1	TRBJ2-2	CASSFASGGADTGELFF
TRBD1	TRBV28	TRBJ1-6	CASGRTGENSPLHF
NA	TRBV18	TRBJ1-2	CASSQDVGVRYGYTF
TRBD1	TRBV5-6	TRBJ2-5	CASSALSYRGVTQYF
TRBD2	TRBV7-7	TRBJ2-7	CASSLGLAGGEQYF
NA	TRBV6-5	TRBJ2-7	CASAVARTYEQYF
NA	TRBV4-1	TRBJ2-2	CASSQDELYAAGELFF
TRBD1	TRBV10-3	TRBJ1-1	CAIRGDRGIGAFF
TRBD2	TRBV10-1	TRBJ2-3	CASSEGTSGADTQYF
TRBD1	TRBV13	TRBJ1-1	CASSFGAINRGQNTEAFF
TRBD2	TRBV11-1	TRBJ2-5	CASSSTGTSGGKETQYF
TRBD1	TRBV6-1	TRBJ2-1	CASITDRGRYNEQFF
NA	TRBV7-9	TRBJ1-1	CASSPQGQWVNTEAFF
TRBD2	TRBV7-9	TRBJ2-7	CASSSGLPYEQYF
TRBD2	TRBV2	TRBJ2-1	CASRTGLAQTGGQFF
TRBD1	TRBV18	TRBJ2-7	CASSSGGASYEQYF
NA	TRBV5-1	TRBJ1-1	CASSLHDNTEAFF
NA	TRBV6-1	TRBJ1-5	CASSEGGENQPQHF
TRBD1	TRBV7-9	TRBJ1-1	CATGGQATEAFF
NA	TRBV20-1	TRBJ2-7	CSARLQYEQYF
NA	TRBV28	TRBJ2-5	CASSAIPRGHWAQYF
NA	TRBV7-2	TRBJ2-3	CASTRAQGDTQYF
NA	TRBV7-9	TRBJ1-5	CASSLAGGTSQPQHF
NA	TRBV28	TRBJ1-5	CASSSLTGGSQPQHF
TRBD2	TRBV11-2	TRBJ2-7	CASSSPLAGGHEQYF
NA	TRBV7-2	TRBJ1-2	CASSLARNSNYGYTF
TRBD2	TRBV27	TRBJ2-2	CGDSGSTDTGELFF
TRBD1	TRBV2	TRBJ2-7	CASSPGGAEQYF
NA	TRBV7-9	TRBJ2-3	CANQGGFGGSTDTQYF
TRBD1	TRBV30	TRBJ1-1	CAWSPPGTGNTEAFF
NA	TRBV19	TRBJ1-1	CASRGVMNTEAFF
NA	TRBV5-1	TRBJ1-5	CASSPGPLGQPQHF
NA	TRBV27	TRBJ2-1	CASSILGERVNEQFF
NA	TRBV19	TRBJ2-2	CASRKGTGELFF
NA	TRBV27	TRBJ2-7	CASSLFSGSSYEQYF
NA	TRBV11-2	TRBJ2-7	CASSFGVSYEQYF
TRBD2	TRBV5-4	TRBJ2-1	CASKWGTGLAGWGEQFF
NA	TRBV7-9	TRBJ2-7	CASPGAEQYF
NA	TRBV15	TRBJ1-2	CATSRGGNYGYTF